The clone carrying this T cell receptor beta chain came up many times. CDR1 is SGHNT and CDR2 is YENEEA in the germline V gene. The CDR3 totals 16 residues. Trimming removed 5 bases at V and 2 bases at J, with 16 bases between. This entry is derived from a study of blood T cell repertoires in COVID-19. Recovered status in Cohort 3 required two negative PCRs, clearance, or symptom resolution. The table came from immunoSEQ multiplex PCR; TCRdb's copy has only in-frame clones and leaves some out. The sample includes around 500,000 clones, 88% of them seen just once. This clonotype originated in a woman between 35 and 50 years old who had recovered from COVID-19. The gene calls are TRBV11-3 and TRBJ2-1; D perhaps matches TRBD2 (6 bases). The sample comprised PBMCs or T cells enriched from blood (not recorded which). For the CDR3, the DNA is TGTGCCAGCAGCCTAAATAGGGGAGGAACCTACAATGAGCAGTTCTTC. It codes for CASSLNRGGTYNEQFF.